A single T cell receptor (beta chain) is shown here with its context. Its antigen specificity is not known. Nothing much larger sits one base from this clone, and base qualities are not available. V and J are truncated by 3 bases and 6 bases respectively, leaving an intervening sequence of 11 bases. Spanning cysteine to phenylalanine, the CDR3 consists of 13 amino acids. Kept here is only the CDR3 DNA, which spans 39 bases and is read in frame from base 1. Ficoll-Paque density gradient centrifugation was used to isolate PBMCs. The data were obtained in a study of T-cell memory formation after mild COVID-19 (dated by TCRdb to 2020 to 2022). For the study in its entirety: Most TCR sequence clusters were specific to one of the two donors. In a couple of donors, T-cell clones that expanded and contracted after mild COVID-19 were followed by sequencing TCRalpha and TCRbeta repertoires longitudinally. The cohort comprised two young, previously healthy adult volunteers, one female and one male. Paper-wide results and their limitations: The detection of some responding clones in pre-infection memory suggests that pre-existing cross-reactive memory T cells joined the SARS-CoV-2 response. The second-wave clones that peaked on day 37 were not confirmed to be SARS-CoV-2 specific. Clones contracting from day 15 to 85 had balanced CD4/CD8 phenotypes, while a second wave expanding from day 15 to 37 was biased towards CD4+. The study included only two mild cases, and larger cohorts that include severe cases with pre-infection samples were judged to be necessary. Contracting CD4+ clones appeared mostly in the CM and EM memory subsets, whereas CD8+ clones were enriched in EMRA.

Sequencer: Illumina NovaSeq 6000. TCRalpha and TCRbeta cDNA libraries were constructed by 5'RACE with constant-segment primers, with sample barcodes and unique molecular identifiers being introduced. RNA was extracted from every sample with Trizol reagent. Amplification of the libraries took two PCR steps, and the second step added a second sample barcode plus Illumina TruSeq adapters. Sequencing of the libraries was done on an Illumina NovaSeq, producing 2 x 150 bp paired-end reads. On the study's bioinformatics: The reads were demultiplexed and collapsed into UMI-guided consensus sequences using migec v1.2.7. With mixcr v2.1.11, UMI consensuses were aligned to TRA and TRB V and J templates and assembled into clonotypes. Clonotypes were classified as expanded or contracted when called significant by both edgeR and NoisET, with noise models trained on biological replicates. For edgeR calls, a false discovery rate-adjusted p below 0.01 and a log2 fold-change threshold of 1 were applied. As an exploratory analysis of dynamics, max-normalized trajectories of the 1000 most abundant clonotypes were examined by PCA with hierarchical clustering. The CD4 or CD8 phenotype of responding clones was assigned using the separately sequenced CD4+ and CD8+ repertoires. TCRdb reprocessing: public reads trimmed at Q25 with fastp, clones called with MiXCR, in-frame beta chains kept. Rows matching on CDR3 protein sequence are summarized as one entry with the most common DNA and genes. The V and J calls follow TCRdb's processing rather than the paper's. This sample has fewer than 150,000 distinct CDR3 sequences in its table, and around a fifth of those were observed once. The ten largest clones capture approximately 40% of the sample.

The material sequenced was PBMCs or a T cell subset sorted from them (not recorded which). The sequence derives from a man aged 18 to 30 who had mild COVID-19 (a few samples of this study predate the infection). The sample titles of this study are shuffled in the database, so cell type and time point are left out; the donor was told from shared clones. The chain joins TRBV12-3 or TRBV12-4 to TRBJ1-1, with no confidently assigned D gene. The DNA reads as follows: TGTGCCAGCAGTTTCGCCGGGTCCCCTGAAGCTTTCTTT. Its protein product is CASSFAGSPEAFF.